This note documents a single T cell receptor (beta chain) sequence. Trimming removed 5 bases at V and 7 bases at J, with 9 bases between. This CDR3 has 12 residues. Germline CDR1 and CDR2: SGHVS and FQNEAQ. Authors' methods: Estimation of nucleated cell counts was performed using reference gene primer amplification. Sequencing was performed with immunoSEQ multiplex PCR; in TCRdb, only in-frame clones are kept and a portion is missing. V, J and clone size were drawn from that table, and D and trimming were deduced from the DNA. The top ten hold about 12% of the sample, which has about 100,000 clones, roughly 80% seen once. This sample is drawn from a study of blood T cell repertoires in COVID-19. Overall study context: Samples came from the United States, Italy and Spain, spanning acute and convalescent COVID-19. PBMCs, B-cell-depleted T cells, or T cells were the source of the cDNA or gDNA that made up the material.

Input material: peripheral blood. The chain uses TRBV7-8 and TRBJ1-5; D is ambiguous. This TCR derives from a woman aged 70-85 years with acute or convalescent COVID-19. The CDR3 loop is CASSAGGQPQHF. The CDR3 DNA is TGTGCCAGCAGCGCGGGTGGGCAGCCCCAGCATTTT.